These T cell receptor beta chains were read from a single sample in a study of vaccination and CD4 T cells after COVID-19. No antigens are known for them. TCRdb re-analysed the PCR reads in MiXCR, keeping a single row per CDR3 protein. The sample comprises 13,000 to 15,000 distinct CDR3 sequences, about 32% of which are singletons, and 36% rests with the top ten. The sample was cultured CD4+ T cells from blood. The source of these receptors is a human donor with COVID-19. Both conserved end residues are part of each CDR3. D genes are given only for firm matches.

D	V	J	CDR3
NA	TRBV27	TRBJ1-6	CASSKQGFYSPLHF
NA	TRBV20-1	TRBJ2-3	CSVEGPADTQYF
NA	TRBV4-3	TRBJ1-2	CASSQEYGSLRYGYTF
TRBD2	TRBV20-1	TRBJ2-3	CSASSGGAKDTQYF
NA	TRBV10-2	TRBJ2-5	CASSRAKETQYF
TRBD1	TRBV6-5	TRBJ1-2	CASSSQGVSGYTF
NA	TRBV11-3	TRBJ2-1	CASSFGSNWGNEQFF
NA	TRBV24-1	TRBJ1-4	CATSDPGATNEKLFF
NA	TRBV6-5	TRBJ1-2	CASSYWQGDGYTF
NA	TRBV5-4	TRBJ1-1	CASSPQTPSSTEAFF
NA	TRBV21-1	TRBJ1-1	CASTTSGQGLNTEAFF
TRBD1	TRBV6-2/TRBV6-3	TRBJ2-7	CASSSLPPGQGGEQYF
NA	TRBV20-1	TRBJ2-2	CSARDLGGRTGELFF
NA	TRBV20-1	TRBJ2-5	CSAAATTGPEETQYF
NA	TRBV7-2	TRBJ2-2	CASSPTTVSTGELFF
NA	TRBV7-3	TRBJ2-2	CASRRDHDLTGELFF
NA	TRBV18	TRBJ2-7	CASSQGTTGYEQYF
NA	TRBV7-2	TRBJ1-1	CASSFPRGETEAFF
TRBD1	TRBV11-2	TRBJ2-5	CASSQQGAGSETQYF
TRBD2	TRBV19	TRBJ2-1	CASKSGGLGPNEQFF
TRBD1	TRBV9	TRBJ1-6	CASNEGGFRNSPLHF
NA	TRBV6-1	TRBJ2-2	CASNILGGTGELFF
TRBD1	TRBV28	TRBJ1-6	CASGTGNSPLHF
NA	TRBV11-2	TRBJ2-2	CASSYPGAGELFF
NA	TRBV6-2/TRBV6-3	TRBJ2-7	CASSYPLAPGNF
TRBD1	TRBV5-1	TRBJ1-4	CASTQGQATNEKLFF
TRBD2	TRBV7-2	TRBJ2-3	CASSRKTSGGASTDTQYF
NA	TRBV30	TRBJ1-1	CAWSYHSTEAFF
NA	TRBV11-2	TRBJ2-5	CASSLQETQYF
NA	TRBV6-5	TRBJ1-5	CASSYSRGQGYSNQPQHF
NA	TRBV21-1	TRBJ2-7	CASSNESGGLCEQYF